Shown below are 12 T cell receptor beta chains from a single sample sequenced in a study of response to subunit inactivated influenza vaccine. From the RT-PCR reads, TCRdb called clonotypes with MiXCR, one entry per CDR3 protein. This sample yields some 800,000 distinct CDR3 sequences, of which less than 25% are seen a single time; roughly 10% belongs to the top ten. This sample comprised PBMCs from blood, obtained less than 6 days after vaccination. All receptors come from a man aged 45-60 years who received an inactivated influenza vaccine.

In this sample, this clonotype turned up a few times. V gene TRBV6-1 combines with J gene TRBJ2-5, with 7 bases fitting TRBD1. The CDR3 length is 16 residues. V shed 5 bases and J 2 bases; nucleotides not matched to a gene: 11. CDR1 and CDR2 from the germline V gene are MNHNS and SASEGT. CDR3 DNA sequence: TGTGCCAGCAGTAAGACAGGGCGTGGGGCACAAGAGACCCAGTACTTC. Protein: CASSKTGRGAQETQYF.

The chain is built from TRBV12-5 and TRBJ2-1; D gene ambiguous. CDR3 length equals 13 residues. The V gene lost 0 bases and the J gene lost 8 bases, with 8 bases spanning the gap. Germline CDR1 reads LGHNT; CDR2 reads FRNRAP. CDR3 DNA: TGTGCTAGTGGTTTGGTAACCAGCCATGAGCAGTTCTTC. Residues: CASGLVTSHEQFF. Variable domain in full (rest from reference TRBV12-5 and TRBJ2-1): DARVTQTPRHKVTEMGQEVTMRCQPILGHNTVFWYRQTMMQGLELLAYFRNRAPLDDSGMPKDRFSAEMPDATLATLKIQPSEPRDSAVYFCASGLVTSHEQFFGPGTRLTVL.

This clonotype occurred a few times. The chain links TRBV5-6 to TRBJ1-1; 7 bases map to TRBD1. The germline gives CDR1 SGHDT, CDR2 YYEEEE. The CDR3 totals 13 residues. Trimming removed 4 bases from V and 12 bases from J; junction bases left unmatched: 12. This chain's CDR3 is CASSMLQGRLTFF. In nucleotides, the CDR3 is TGTGCCAGCAGCATGCTACAGGGGAGGCTGACTTTCTTT.

The V and J genes are TRBV20-1 and TRBJ1-1; a possible D gene is TRBD1 (5 bases). The CDR3 spans 15 residues. The V end was cut by 1 base, the J end by 3 bases, with 15 bases between. Germline V gene lookup returns CDR1 DFQATT and CDR2 SNEGSKA (reference sequence). The CDR3 coding sequence is TGCAGTGCTAGAGCTGAAGGGCGGGGGTACACTGAAGCTTTCTTT. Amino acids: CSARAEGRGYTEAFF.

The CDR3 DNA is TGTGCCAGCACCCTTTGGACAGGGCCCACAGATACGCAGTATTTT. Protein sequence: CASTLWTGPTDTQYF. The chain is built from TRBV7-9 and TRBJ2-3; 8 positions agree with TRBD1. Germline CDR1 and CDR2: SEHNR and FQNEAQ (reference sequence). This CDR3 comprises 15 residues. The junction had 8 bases not matched to a gene; V was cut back by 7 bases and J by 2 bases.

This clonotype was recorded at least ten times. The chain combines TRBV20-1 with TRBJ1-2, with TRBD1 as a possible D gene (5 bases). Per germline, CDR1 DFQATT and CDR2 SNEGSKA (reference sequence). This CDR3 has 13 residues. Between the trimmed V and J ends, which lost 7 bases and 2 bases, there was a span of 14 bases. The CDR3 sequence is CSVPDTRNYGYTF. CDR3 nucleotides: TGCAGTGTCCCGGACACCAGAAACTATGGCTACACCTTC.

The rearrangement uses TRBV20-1 and TRBJ1-1; the D gene is possibly TRBD1 (6 bases). CDR1 is DFQATT and CDR2 is SNEGSKA in the germline V gene (reference sequence). Trimming left V 0 bases short and J 5 bases short, with 13 bases between. The CDR3 sequence is 14 residues long. The CDR3 DNA is TGCAGTGCTAGAGATTCGGGGGCAGGGACTGAAGCTTTCTTT. It is translated as CSARDSGAGTEAFF.

The chain employs TRBV2 and TRBJ1-1; maybe TRBD1 (5 bases). The length of the CDR3 is 15 residues. Per germline, CDR1 SNHLY and CDR2 FYNNEI. With 7 bases removed from V and 1 base from J, the gap between germline ends came to 16 bases. The CDR3 coding sequence is TGTGCCAGCATGGCGGGGCGGCGTGGGAACACTGAAGCTTTCTTT. It codes for CASMAGRRGNTEAFF. The complete variable domain, with remaining parts taken from reference TRBV2 and TRBJ1-1, reads EPEVTQTPSHQVTQMGQEVILRCVPISNHLYFYWYRQILGQKVEFLVSFYNNEISEKSEIFDDQFSVERPDGSNFTLKIRSTKLEDSAMYFCASMAGRRGNTEAFFGQGTRLTVV.

This clonotype occurred a few times. The chain employs TRBV5-1 and TRBJ2-1, with D perhaps TRBD1 (6 bases). Trimming shortened V by 2 bases and J by 8 bases, and 14 bases separated the two germline ends. Germline V CDR1 and CDR2: SGHRS, YFSETQ. The CDR3 length is 14 residues. CDR3 amino acids: CASSFPSQGYEQFF. CDR3 nucleotides: TGCGCCAGCAGCTTCCCCTCGCAGGGGTATGAGCAGTTCTTC. The variable domain in full, completed from reference TRBV5-1 and TRBJ2-1, reads KAGVTQTPRYLIKTRGQQVTLSCSPISGHRSVSWYQQTPGQGLQFLFEYFSETQRNKGNFPGRFSGRQFSNSRSEMNVSTLELGDSALYLCASSFPSQGYEQFFGPGTRLTVL.

The chain carries TRBV29-1 and TRBJ2-1; D unresolved. V gave up 4 bases and J gave up 8 bases, with 9 bases separating them. The CDR3 sequence is 11 residues long. The germline CDR1 and CDR2 sequences are SQVTM and ANQGSEA. In nucleotides, the CDR3 is TGCAGCGTTGGGGTCGGGCATGAGCAGTTCTTC. Translation gives CSVGVGHEQFF.

The rearrangement uses TRBV18 and TRBJ1-1; D is perhaps TRBD1 (5 bases). The CDR3 is 14 amino acids. V was cut by 3 bases and J by 1 base, with 9 bases left in between. CDR1 is KGHSH, CDR2 LQKENI, per germline. In DNA form, the CDR3 reads TGTGCCAGCTCACCGACAGAAAAGAACACTGAAGCTTTCTTT. Translating gives CASSPTEKNTEAFF.

In this sample, this clonotype turned up a few times. The CDR3 protein is CASSQDELGGETQYF. The CDR3 DNA reads as TGCGCCAGCAGCCAAGATGAGCTTGGGGGGGAGACCCAGTACTTC. The chain recombines TRBV4-3 with TRBJ2-5; a weak D match, TRBD2 (6 bases). The V end was cut by 0 bases, the J end by 5 bases, with 13 bases between. The CDR3 runs to 15 residues. Germline V CDR1 and CDR2: LGHNA, YSLEER.